The rows below give T cell receptor beta chains drawn from one sample of a study of blood T cell repertoires in COVID-19. Assay used: immunoSEQ multiplex PCR; TCRdb lists only in-frame clones, some missing. The sample has 80,000 to 95,000 clones, around 75% seen once. The sequenced sample was peripheral blood. These receptors were collected from a woman aged 50 to 60 with acute or convalescent COVID-19. The CDR3 runs from the conserved cysteine through the conserved F or W. A D gene is named only where the DNA matches it firmly. Not all rows give a size; the values are once, few, many and, for expanded clones, a class.

v_gene	abundance	d_gene	j_gene	CDR3aa	CDR3nt
TRBV28	.	TRBD2	TRBJ2-1	CASSWLAGVVSHNEQFF	TGTGCCAGCAGTTGGCTAGCGGGGGTGGTTTCCCACAATGAGCAGTTCTTC
TRBV18	.	.	TRBJ1-4	CASSPKLQGTNEKLFF	TGTGCCAGCTCACCCAAACTACAGGGAACGAATGAAAAACTGTTTTTT
TRBV28	few	.	TRBJ2-2	CASSPTGIGNTGELFF	TGTGCCAGCAGTCCCACCGGGATTGGGAACACCGGGGAGCTGTTTTTT
TRBV4-3	.	TRBD1	TRBJ1-2	CASSPGTANYGYTF	TGCGCCAGCAGCCCCGGGACAGCGAACTATGGCTACACCTTC
TRBV3-1/TRBV3-2	.	TRBD1	TRBJ1-3	CASSPVTGGTFGNTIYF	TGTGCCAGCAGCCCCGTAACAGGGGGCACCTTTGGAAACACCATATATTTT
TRBV5-4	.	TRBD1	TRBJ1-6	CASSFGTGVSPLHF	TGTGCCAGCAGCTTTGGGACAGGGGTTTCACCCCTCCACTTT
TRBV11-2	.	.	TRBJ2-2	CASSLGAGALTGELFF	TGTGCCAGCAGCTTAGGGGCGGGGGCTTTAACCGGGGAGCTGTTTTTT
TRBV10-3	.	.	TRBJ1-1	CAISTTVNTEAFF	TGTGCCATCAGTACGACAGTGAACACTGAAGCTTTCTTT
TRBV18	.	.	TRBJ1-4	CASSPLAGGWSSSEKLFF	TGTGCCAGCTCACCCCTGGCAGGAGGCTGGTCGTCATCTGAAAAACTGTTTTTT
TRBV27	.	TRBD1	TRBJ1-1	CASSQDRGRFEAFF	TGTGCCAGCAGTCAGGACAGGGGTCGTTTCGAAGCTTTCTTT
TRBV28	.	.	TRBJ1-1	CASSFYRVNTEAFF	TGTGCCAGCAGTTTTTACAGGGTGAACACTGAAGCTTTCTTT
TRBV29-1	.	TRBD2	TRBJ2-1	CSVEASGGAVQFF	TGCAGCGTTGAGGCTAGCGGGGGGGCTGTGCAGTTCTTC
TRBV7-6	few	TRBD1	TRBJ2-3	CASSSDRGRGDTQYF	TGTGCCAGCAGCTCTGACAGGGGAAGAGGAGATACGCAGTATTTT
TRBV6-1	.	TRBD1	TRBJ1-6	CASSDIGTGRNSPLHF	TGTGCCAGCAGTGATATCGGGACAGGGCGTAATTCACCCCTCCACTTT
TRBV7-9	.	TRBD2	TRBJ2-7	CASSLVAGHEQYF	TGTGCCAGCAGTTTGGTAGCGGGGCACGAGCAGTACTTC
TRBV19	once	TRBD2	TRBJ2-2	CASSYTSGGFAGELFF	TGTGCCAGTAGTTACACGAGCGGGGGTTTCGCCGGGGAGCTGTTTTTT
TRBV5-4	few	.	TRBJ2-2	CASSLVGGDNTGELFF	TGTGCCAGCAGCTTGGTAGGAGGGGACAACACCGGGGAGCTGTTTTTT
TRBV5-1	.	TRBD2	TRBJ2-5	CASSPGTTLQETQYF	TGCGCCAGCAGCCCAGGGACTACCCTTCAAGAGACCCAGTACTTC
TRBV19	.	.	TRBJ1-1	CASKGENTEAFF	TGTGCCAGTAAAGGGGAAAACACTGAAGCTTTCTTT
TRBV5-6	.	.	TRBJ2-3	CASSLAGTDTQYF	TGTGCCAGCAGCTTGGCGGGGACTGATACGCAGTATTTT
TRBV5-1	.	.	TRBJ2-2	CASRYILDTGELFF	TGCGCCAGCAGATACATCCTTGACACCGGGGAGCTGTTTTTT
TRBV6-2/TRBV6-3	.	TRBD1	TRBJ1-2	CASSRDRELYTF	TGTGCCAGCAGCCGAGACAGGGAGCTGTACACCTTC
TRBV30	.	TRBD1	TRBJ1-6	CAWSRQGLTYNSPLHF	TGTGCCTGGAGCCGACAGGGGCTAACTTATAATTCACCCCTCCACTTT
TRBV5-4	.	.	TRBJ1-1	CASSLARSMNTEAFF	TGTGCCAGCAGCTTGGCGCGGTCTATGAACACTGAAGCTTTCTTT
TRBV28	few	.	TRBJ1-1	CASRPNRGGTEAFF	TGTGCCAGCAGACCTAACCGGGGAGGAACTGAAGCTTTCTTT
TRBV7-9	.	.	TRBJ1-1	CASSLDGSRGTEAFF	TGTGCCAGCAGCTTAGATGGTTCCAGAGGGACTGAAGCTTTCTTT
TRBV7-9	.	.	TRBJ1-5	CASSPREDQPQHF	TGTGCCAGCAGCCCCCGCGAGGATCAGCCCCAGCATTTT